These T cell receptor beta chains were read from a single sample in a study of blood T cell repertoires in COVID-19. The protocol was immunoSEQ multiplex PCR, while the TCRdb copy is restricted to in-frame clones and leaves out a portion. The sample carries 95,000 to 110,000 clones, more than 80% recorded once. Material: peripheral blood. These receptors were collected from a human donor in a cohort sampled during active COVID-19. The CDR3 runs from the conserved cysteine through the conserved F or W. The order of the fields is clone size, V gene, D gene, J gene, CDR3 DNA, CDR3 protein. D genes are given only for firm matches. Size is stated for part of the rows, as once, few or many counts, or as a class when the clone is expanded.

>-|TRBV4-1|TRBD1|TRBJ2-7
TGCGCCAGCAGCCAGCAACCGGGACAGGGCTTCTACGAGCAGTACTTC
CASSQQPGQGFYEQYF
>once|TRBV5-5|-|TRBJ2-7
TGTGCCTCCACAGGGCTTTCTAACGAGCAGTACTTC
CASTGLSNEQYF
>-|TRBV19|TRBD2|TRBJ2-2
TGTGCCAGTAGGGCCGGGACTAAGAACACCGGGGAGCTGTTTTTT
CASRAGTKNTGELFF
>-|TRBV24-1|TRBD1|TRBJ2-6
TGTGCCACCAGTGATTCCCGACAGGGTCCGGTCTCTGGGGCCAACGTCCTGACTTTC
CATSDSRQGPVSGANVLTF
>-|TRBV18|TRBD1|TRBJ1-2
TGTGCCAGCTCACCCGATGCTACAGGGGGCCTAGGCTACACCTTC
CASSPDATGGLGYTF
>-|TRBV12-3/TRBV12-4|-|TRBJ2-1
TGTGCCAGCAGTCGACTCCGGGATGAGCAGTTCTTC
CASSRLRDEQFF
>-|TRBV7-9|TRBD1|TRBJ1-1
TGTGCCAGCAGCCAGGGACAGGGGTTCATGAACACTGAAGCTTTCTTT
CASSQGQGFMNTEAFF
>-|TRBV3-1/TRBV3-2|-|TRBJ1-5
TGTGCCAGCAGCCGAGGACAGAACAATCAGCCCCAGCATTTT
CASSRGQNNQPQHF
>-|TRBV5-5|TRBD1|TRBJ2-2
TGTGCCAGCAGCTTCGGACAGGGCCGTCATACCGGGGAGCTGTTTTTT
CASSFGQGRHTGELFF
>-|TRBV29-1|-|TRBJ2-1
TGCAGCGTCGCGGGGGCAGGAAGCTCCTACAATGAGCAGTTCTTC
CSVAGAGSSYNEQFF
>-|TRBV29-1|-|TRBJ1-3
TGCAGCGGCGGCACGGCCTCTGGAAACACCATATATTTT
CSGGTASGNTIYF
>few|TRBV5-1|TRBD1|TRBJ2-2
TGCGCCAGCAGCTTGATGCAGGGGGACACCGGGGAGCTGTTTTTT
CASSLMQGDTGELFF
>-|TRBV25-1|-|TRBJ1-3
TGTGCCAGCAGTCCCCAGGGGAAGTCTGGAAACACCATATATTTT
CASSPQGKSGNTIYF
>-|TRBV27|TRBD2|TRBJ2-7
TGTGCCAGCAGTTCTCTCCGGACTAGCGGGGACCACGAGCAGTACTTC
CASSSLRTSGDHEQYF
>-|TRBV6-1|-|TRBJ1-2
TGTGCCAGCAGTGCCTGGTCACAGCCCGATAGCTATGGCTACACCTTC
CASSAWSQPDSYGYTF
>-|TRBV29-1|-|TRBJ1-2
TGCAGCGTTGCGGCGGACATTAACTATGGCTACACCTTC
CSVAADINYGYTF
>-|TRBV6-5|-|TRBJ1-5
TGTGCCAGCAGTACAGACGGATATCATCAGCCCCAGCATTTT
CASSTDGYHQPQHF
>-|TRBV7-9|TRBD2|TRBJ2-3
TGTGCCAGCAGCCCGCGACTAGCGGGGGGATACGATACGCAGTATTTT
CASSPRLAGGYDTQYF